This T cell receptor (beta chain) was captured by sequencing in a study of OX40 agonist ivuxolimab in advanced cancers. Study-wide context: Ivuxolimab, an antibody acting as an agonist of OX40 (CD134), was used to treat patients. Findings of the study overall: Certain nonresponding patients likewise had low normalized T-cell clonal expansion.

V lost 0 bases, J lost 5 bases, and 11 bases lay in between. Germline V gene lookup returns CDR1 MNHEY and CDR2 SMNVEV (reference sequence). The CDR3 has 15 amino acids. Exclusion applied to patients with autoimmune disease history or systemic immunosuppression. The method was immunoSEQ multiplex PCR; TCRdb's version includes in-frame clones alone and lacks a portion of them. The sample shows about 60,000 clones, about 86% of them seen only once. Comment on this clone: The antigen remains unidentified.

The chain joins TRBV27 to TRBJ1-5, with D maybe TRBD1 (6 bases). The clonotype comes from an adult with an advanced solid tumor such as melanoma, head and neck, liver or kidney cancer. Specimen: CD4+ or CD8+ T cells sorted from blood, collected in a trial of the OX40 agonist ivuxolimab. The CDR3 DNA follows: TGTGCCAGCAGTTTATCGAACAGGGTAGATCAGCCCCAGCATTTT. This sequence encodes CASSLSNRVDQPQHF.